This TCR beta chain is drawn from a study of blood T cell repertoires in COVID-19. The wider study: Samples of COVID-19 (acute and convalescent) were obtained from the United States, Italy and Spain. Sources were T cells, B-cell-depleted T cells, or PBMCs; the material itself was cDNA or gDNA.

This CDR3 comprises 16 residues. Germline V gene sequence: CDR1 SGHTA, CDR2 FQGNSA. V was pared by 6 bases and J by 6 bases, with 8 bases of the junction left unmatched. As processed by the authors: Reference gene primer amplification gave estimated nucleated cell counts. Repertoires were generated with immunoSEQ multiplex PCR, while TCRdb's copy carries only in-frame clones and drops some. Clonal size and the V and J genes are those of that table, whereas D and trimming came from the DNA. The sample includes about 70,000 clones, about 90% of them seen just once. The rearrangement uses TRBV7-2 and TRBJ1-6, with 10 bases that match TRBD1. This TCR was sampled from a human donor in a cohort sampled during active COVID-19. Sequenced material: peripheral blood. DNA for the CDR3: TGTGCCAGCAGATGGACCGGGACAGGGGCTAATTCACCCCTCCACTTT. It codes for CASRWTGTGANSPLHF.